This T cell receptor beta chain was captured by sequencing in a study of cytomegalovirus exposure and HLA in healthy donors. Study-level background: A later analysis reported the roughly 120 validation repertoires used the same platform as the approximately 670 first-cohort repertoires. Overall study results and limits: Reported results showed that the classifier diagnosed cytomegalovirus status with high specificity and sensitivity.

Concerning this clone itself: Its antigen is as yet unknown.

The method was immunoSEQ multiplex PCR; TCRdb's version includes in-frame clones alone and lacks a portion of them. The top ten hold 0.83% of the sample, which has 300,000 to 400,000 clones, 86% seen once. Looked up from germline, CDR1 is SEHNR and CDR2 is FQNEAQ (reference sequence). V shed 6 bases and J shed 1 base, with 19 bases lying between them. The CDR3 totals 17 residues. This rearrangement joins TRBV7-9 to TRBJ2-1; a possible D gene is TRBD1 (6 bases). This sequence was found in a woman aged 18-29 years in good health and CMV-seronegative. Sequencing was done on a sample of PBMCs. The CDR3 loop reads CASRQPPDSPSYNEQFF. The DNA for the CDR3 is TGTGCCAGCAGACAACCCCCGGACAGTCCGTCCTACAATGAGCAGTTCTTC. Looking up the rest from reference TRBV7-9 and TRBJ2-1 gives the full variable domain: DTGVSQNPRHKITKRGQNVTFRCDPISEHNRLYWYRQTLGQGPEFLTYFQNEAQLEKSRLLSDRFSAERPKGSFSTLEIQRTEQGDSAMYLCASRQPPDSPSYNEQFFGPGTRLTVL.